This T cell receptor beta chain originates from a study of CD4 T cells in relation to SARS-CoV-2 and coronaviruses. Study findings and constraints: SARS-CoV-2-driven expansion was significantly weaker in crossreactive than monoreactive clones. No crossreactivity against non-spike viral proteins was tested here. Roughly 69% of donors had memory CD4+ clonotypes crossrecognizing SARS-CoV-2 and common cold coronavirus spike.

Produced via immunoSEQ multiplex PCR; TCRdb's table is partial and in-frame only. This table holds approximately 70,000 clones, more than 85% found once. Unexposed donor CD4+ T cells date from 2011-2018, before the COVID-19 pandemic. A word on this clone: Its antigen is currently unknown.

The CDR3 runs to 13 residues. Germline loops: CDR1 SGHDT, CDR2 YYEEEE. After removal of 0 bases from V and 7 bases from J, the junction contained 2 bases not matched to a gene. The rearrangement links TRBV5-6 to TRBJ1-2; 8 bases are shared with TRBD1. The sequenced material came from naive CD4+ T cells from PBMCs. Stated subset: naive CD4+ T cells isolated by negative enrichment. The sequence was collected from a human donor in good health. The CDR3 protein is CASSLAGGVGYTF. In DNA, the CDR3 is TGTGCCAGCAGCTTGGCAGGGGGCGTTGGCTACACCTTC.